Shown below are 23 T cell receptor beta chains from a single sample sequenced in a study of cytomegalovirus exposure and HLA in healthy donors. Data came from immunoSEQ multiplex PCR; TCRdb stores just in-frame clones and leaves some out. Of tens of thousands of clones detected, 94% appear once; the ten largest clones hold roughly 3.4%. Sequenced input: PBMCs. These receptors all stem from a woman between 18 and 30 years old in good health and CMV-seropositive.

Concerning this clone: One junction end disagrees with the germline gene, perhaps due to a read error. The chain employs TRBV7-8 and TRBJ2-7, with 11 bases fitting TRBD2. There are 16 residues in the CDR3. CDR1 is SGHVS and CDR2 is FQNEAQ in the germline V gene. As DNA, the CDR3 is TGTGCCAGCAGCATAGCGGGAGGGCCCCTCAGCCACGAGCAGTACTTC. Translating gives CASSIAGGPLSHEQYF.

The chain joins TRBV18 to TRBJ2-5, with TRBD1 matching 8 bases. The CDR3 runs to 14 residues. After removal of 4 bases from V and 2 bases from J, the junction contained 3 bases not matched to a gene. Germline V lookup: CDR1 KGHSH, CDR2 LQKENI. The CDR3 coding sequence is TGTGCCAGCTCACTTAACAGGGGGCAAGAGACCCAGTACTTC. Amino acids: CASSLNRGQETQYF.

The CDR3 DNA follows: TGCGCCAGCAGCTTGGCCCCCAGGGGGCCTTACAATGAGCAGTTCTTC. This sequence encodes CASSLAPRGPYNEQFF. V is TRBV5-1 and J is TRBJ2-1; 8 bases are shared with TRBD1. Trimming removed 0 bases from V and 4 bases from J; junction bases left unmatched: 6. The CDR3 has 16 residues. Per germline, CDR1 SGHRS and CDR2 YFSETQ.

The rearrangement links TRBV5-1 to TRBJ2-1, with 8 positions matching TRBD1. The CDR3 consists of 15 residues. Germline loops: CDR1 SGHRS, CDR2 YFSETQ. The V segment lost 4 bases and the J segment 10 bases; nucleotides outside the gene matches: 13. As DNA, the CDR3 is TGCGCCAGCAGCCAACCGGACAGGGCAAGGGAGGAGCAGTTCTTC. It specifies CASSQPDRAREEQFF.

This clone occurred once. The chain couples TRBV6-5 to TRBJ2-5, with D unresolved. V was pared by 2 bases and J by 2 bases, with 9 bases between. The CDR3 runs to 14 residues. Germline V gives CDR1 MNHEY, CDR2 SVGAGI. In nucleotides, the CDR3 is TGTGCCAGCAGTTACGAAGCGACGCAAGAGACCCAGTACTTC. As protein: CASSYEATQETQYF.

Note on this clone: The junction and the germline gene differ at one end; a read error may be behind it. This chain connects TRBV7-2 to TRBJ2-1; D is unresolved. Germline CDR1 is SGHTA and CDR2 is FQGNSA. The CDR3 is made up of 14 amino acids. The CDR3 coding sequence is TGTGCCAGCAGCCAACAAGACTCCTCCAATGAGCAGTTCTTC. This translates into CASSQQDSSNEQFF.

This sequence joins TRBV11-3 and TRBJ2-7; perhaps TRBD1 as D (7 bases). This CDR3 is 13 amino acids long. CDR1 SGHNT and CDR2 YENEEA come from the germline V gene. Trimming removed 5 bases from V and 1 base from J, with 9 bases in between. The CDR3 DNA reads as TGTGCCAGCAGCCAGGGGGGATCCTACGAGCAGTACTTC. This encodes CASSQGGSYEQYF. Full variable domain (missing parts from reference TRBV11-3 and TRBJ2-7): EAGVVQSPRYKIIEKKQPVAFWCNPISGHNTLYWYLQNLGQGPELLIRYENEEAVDDSQLPKDRFSAERLKGVDSTLKIQPAELGDSAVYLCASSQGGSYEQYFGPGTRLTVT.

This chain joins TRBV5-1 and TRBJ2-2, with D possibly matching TRBD2 (5 bases). Germline V gene sequence: CDR1 SGHRS, CDR2 YFSETQ. The ends were cut back, 3 bases at V and 5 bases at J, with 17 bases in the middle. The CDR3 length is 16 residues. CDR3 loop: CASSSHRGRGTGELFF. The CDR3 DNA reads TGCGCCAGCAGCTCTCATCGAGGGAGAGGAACCGGGGAGCTGTTTTTT.

The rearrangement links TRBV27 to TRBJ2-1; D is undetermined. The CDR3 has 12 amino acids. V lost 5 bases to trimming and J lost 1 base, with 3 bases between them. Looked up from germline, CDR1 is MNHEY and CDR2 is SMNVEV (reference sequence). The CDR3: CASSPSYNEQFF. The CDR3 DNA follows: TGTGCCAGCAGTCCGTCCTACAATGAGCAGTTCTTC.

This rearrangement joins TRBV30 to TRBJ1-4; weak D call: TRBD1 (5 bases). The CDR3 is 13 amino acids. Germline V gene data show CDR1 as GTSNPN and CDR2 as SVGIG (reference sequence). With 8 bases removed from V and 3 bases from J, the gap between germline ends came to 13 bases. The CDR3 spells CAGAQEPNEKLFF. CDR3 nucleotide sequence: TGTGCCGGGGCACAGGAACCTAATGAAAAACTGTTTTTT.

The chain uses TRBV4-3 and TRBJ2-5, with TRBD1 identical over 11 bases. J was trimmed by 5 bases and V by 3 bases; bases with no gene match: 5. This CDR3 comprises 15 residues. Germline-derived CDR1 and CDR2 are LGHNA and YSLEER. The CDR3 nucleotides are TGCGCCAGCAGCCACGGGACAGGGGGTCATGAGACCCAGTACTTC. This gives the protein CASSHGTGGHETQYF.

This sequence joins TRBV7-2 and TRBJ1-2; 8 nucleotides agree with TRBD1. Germline lookup yields CDR1 SGHTA and CDR2 FQGNSA. This CDR3 is 13 amino acids long. With V trimmed by 5 bases and J by 6 bases, 5 bases remained unmatched. This CDR3 is CASSQDREHGYTF. CDR3 nucleotide sequence: TGTGCCAGCAGCCAGGACAGGGAGCATGGCTACACCTTC.

The chain uses TRBV7-8 and TRBJ1-4; TRBD1 matches 7 bases. Germline CDR1 is SGHVS and CDR2 is FQNEAQ. Trimming at V came to 4 bases and at J to 7 bases, leaving 9 bases not matched to a gene. The CDR3 length is 15 residues. The CDR3 protein is CASSYSGTVFEKLFF. The DNA for the CDR3 is TGTGCCAGCAGCTATTCCGGGACAGTCTTTGAAAAACTGTTTTTT. Supplemented by reference TRBV7-8 and TRBJ1-4, the full variable domain reads GAGVSQSPRYKVAKRGQDVALRCDPISGHVSLFWYQQALGQGPEFLTYFQNEAQLDKSGLPSDRFFAERPEGSVSTLKIQRTQQEDSAVYLCASSYSGTVFEKLFFGSGTQLSVL.

To note about this clone: Other DNA sequences in the same sample also yield this CDR3. The V call is TRBV7-2, the J call TRBJ1-2; tentative D call: TRBD1 (6 bases). Germline V gene sequence: CDR1 SGHTA, CDR2 FQGNSA. V dropped 1 base and J dropped 2 bases, with 8 bases sitting between them. CDR3 length equals 14 residues. The CDR3 DNA is TGTGCCAGCAGCTTAGACAGGGCCAACTATGGCTACACCTTC. Translated: CASSLDRANYGYTF.

The rearrangement links TRBV18 to TRBJ1-5, with 7 bases identical to TRBD1. Germline V gives CDR1 KGHSH, CDR2 LQKENI. Unmatched junction bases numbered 5, after V lost 3 bases and J lost 3 bases. CDR3 length equals 15 residues. This chain's CDR3 is CASSPDRAANQPQHF. The CDR3 DNA follows: TGTGCCAGCTCACCTGACAGGGCCGCCAATCAGCCCCAGCATTTT. The complete variable domain, with remaining parts taken from reference TRBV18 and TRBJ1-5, reads NAGVMQNPRHLVRRRGQEARLRCSPMKGHSHVYWYRQLPEEGLKFMVYLQKENIIDESGMPKERFSAEFPKEGPSILRIQQVVRGDSAAYFCASSPDRAANQPQHFGDGTRLSIL.

The V call is TRBV5-1, the J call TRBJ1-1; perhaps TRBD1 as D (5 bases). Trimming removed 4 bases from V and 4 bases from J, with 20 bases in between. CDR1 is SGHRS and CDR2 is YFSETQ in the germline V gene. The CDR3 is made up of 16 amino acids. The DNA for the CDR3 is TGCGCCAGCAGCCCAAAAGACCAGGGCTGGGGCACTGAAGCTTTCTTT. It yields the protein CASSPKDQGWGTEAFF.

The V and J genes are TRBV28 and TRBJ1-2; no clear D gene. CDR3 length: 9 residues. Germline-derived CDR1 and CDR2 are MDHEN and SYDVKM. The CDR3 here is CTPFYGYTF. As DNA, the CDR3 is TGTACACCTTTCTATGGCTACACCTTC.

This clone was observed a single time. The CDR3 DNA reads TGTGCCAGCCGCAGACAGGGCTCCCGCTATGGCTACACCTTC. This sequence encodes CASRRQGSRYGYTF. The chain combines TRBV19 with TRBJ1-2; 7 nucleotides align to TRBD1. Trimming took 9 bases from V and 4 from J; bases not matched to a gene: 11. Germline loops: CDR1 LNHDA, CDR2 SQIVND (reference sequence). There are 14 residues in the CDR3. Drawing the rest from reference TRBV19 and TRBJ1-2, the complete variable domain is DGGITQSPKYLFRKEGQNVTLSCEQNLNHDAMYWYRQDPGQGLRLIYYSQIVNDFQKGDIAEGYSVSREKKESFPLTVTSAQKNPTAFYLCASRRQGSRYGYTFGSGTRLTVV.

V and J are TRBV19 and TRBJ2-7; no reliable D call. CDR1 and CDR2 from the germline V gene are LNHDA and SQIVND (reference sequence). The CDR3 covers 16 residues. V lost 5 bases and J 0 bases, leaving 17 bases between the germline ends. CDR3 region: CASSPILFRFSYEQYF. DNA of the CDR3: TGTGCCAGTAGTCCTATTCTTTTCCGCTTCTCCTACGAGCAGTACTTC.

The chain has TRBV11-2 and TRBJ2-1; TRBD1 aligns across 10 bases. Trimming removed 7 bases from V and 4 bases from J; junction bases left unmatched: 4. The CDR3 consists of 14 residues. Per the germline V gene, CDR1 is SGHAT and CDR2 is FQNNGV. The CDR3 DNA follows: TGTGCCAGCACTTGGACAGGGGGTTACAATGAGCAGTTCTTC. Amino acids: CASTWTGGYNEQFF. The full variable domain, rest sourced from reference TRBV11-2 and TRBJ2-1, is EAGVAQSPRYKIIEKRQSVAFWCNPISGHATLYWYQQILGQGPKLLIQFQNNGVVDDSQLPKDRFSAERLKGVDSTLKIQPAKLEDSAVYLCASTWTGGYNEQFFGPGTRLTVL.

CDR3: CATGRGEYYNEQFF. CDR3 coding DNA: TGTGCCACCGGACGGGGGGAATACTACAATGAGCAGTTCTTC. This rearrangement joins TRBV9 to TRBJ2-1; 7 bases line up with TRBD2. This CDR3 is built from 14 residues. Germline loops: CDR1 SGDLS, CDR2 YYNGEE. V was clipped by 9 bases and J by 3 bases; unmatched bases: 9.

This clone was found once. The chain carries TRBV7-3 and TRBJ2-1; 7 nucleotides align to TRBD1. This CDR3 comprises 13 residues. Germline V lookup: CDR1 SGHTA, CDR2 FQGTGA. The junction had 3 bases not matched to a gene; V was cut back by 4 bases and J by 6 bases. The CDR3 coding sequence is TGTGCCAGCAGCTCCTGGGACAGCAATGAGCAGTTCTTC. This gives the protein CASSSWDSNEQFF.

The chain links TRBV6-1 to TRBJ1-4, with no clear D. V lost 2 bases and J lost 7, with 11 bases in between. Germline CDR1 and CDR2: MNHNS and SASEGT. CDR3 length: 14 amino acids. Here the CDR3 DNA reads TGTGCCAGCAGTGAACACTTAAATTCTGAAAAACTGTTTTTT. Its protein is CASSEHLNSEKLFF.